The 17 T cell receptor beta chains below come from one sample, sequenced in a study of shared clonotypes between healthy human individuals. Sequencing was performed with immunoSEQ multiplex PCR; in TCRdb, only in-frame clones are kept and a portion is missing. The top ten clones hold 0.89% of a sample with approximately 1,000,000 clones, around 77% of them seen once. The specimen sequenced was memory CD4+ T cells from PBMCs. Subset described: CD45RA-negative fraction. The receptors shown here come from a man younger than 35 in good health. Some clones in this sample may be carry-over from other donors' samples.

This clone was found once. The J gene is TRBJ2-7, the V gene TRBV30; D tentatively fits TRBD1 or TRBD2 (5 bases each). The germline V gene encodes CDR1 GTSNPN and CDR2 SVGIG (reference sequence). The CDR3 runs 15 residues. The CDR3 protein is CARDGSEESSYEQYF. The CDR3 nucleotides read TGTGCAAGGGACGGAAGCGAAGAAAGCTCCTACGAGCAGTACTTC.

J is TRBJ2-7 and V is TRBV5-1; D assignment may be TRBD1 or TRBD2 (5 bases each). V lost 0 bases and J lost 6, with 13 bases in between. CDR1 and CDR2 from the germline V gene are SGHRS and YFSETQ. The CDR3 is 14 residues long. DNA for the CDR3: TGCGCCAGCAGCTTGGCAGGGAGCAGGGTCGAGCAGTACTTC. It codes for CASSLAGSRVEQYF.

The chain carries TRBV28 and TRBJ2-2; 7 nucleotides match TRBD1. Unmatched junction bases numbered 9, after V lost 7 bases and J lost 7 bases. The CDR3 spans 14 residues. Germline CDR1 and CDR2: MDHEN and SYDVKM. CDR3 in DNA: TGTGCCAGCACAACACACAGGGGCGGCGGGGAGCTGTTTTTT. It yields the protein CASTTHRGGGELFF.

The chain has TRBV5-4 and TRBJ2-1, with D tentatively TRBD2 (6 bases). This CDR3 spans 15 amino acids. Germline CDR1 SGHNT, CDR2 YYREEE (reference sequence). V dropped 3 bases and J dropped 0 bases, with 10 bases sitting between them. The CDR3, as DNA: TGTGCCAGCAGCTCCTTAGCGGCCTCCTACAATGAGCAGTTCTTC. This sequence encodes CASSSLAASYNEQFF.

This clone was seen more than once but under ten times. The CDR3 nucleotides read TGTGCCAGCAGCTTGAACGGGGAAAGGGACCATGGCTACACCTTC. This codes for CASSLNGERDHGYTF. V gene TRBV5-6 combines with J gene TRBJ1-2, with TRBD1 as a possible D gene (5 bases). Trimming pared 1 base from V and 6 bases from J, leaving 16 bases between. Germline V gene sequence: CDR1 SGHDT, CDR2 YYEEEE. CDR3 length: 15 amino acids. Full variable domain (missing parts from reference TRBV5-6 and TRBJ1-2): DAGVTQSPTHLIKTRGQQVTLRCSPKSGHDTVSWYQQALGQGPQFIFQYYEEEERQRGNFPDRFSGHQFPNYSSELNVNALLLGDSALYLCASSLNGERDHGYTFGSGTRLTVV.

The chain uses TRBV28 and TRBJ1-5; D not resolved. Deletions cut 7 bases from V and 1 base from J, with 11 bases between. Per the germline V gene, CDR1 is MDHEN and CDR2 is SYDVKM. The CDR3 runs to 14 residues. The CDR3 nucleotides are TGTGCCAGCACCCTAGGCGGGAGCAATCAGCCCCAGCATTTT. Amino acids: CASTLGGSNQPQHF.

The CDR3 spells CASSGTGGLYEQYF. CDR3 nucleotide sequence: TGTGCCAGCAGTGGGACAGGGGGCCTCTACGAGCAGTACTTC. This chain connects TRBV6-1 to TRBJ2-7; 11 bases line up with TRBD1. The germline CDR1 and CDR2 sequences are MNHNS and SASEGT. V lost 4 bases, J lost 3 bases, and 2 bases stayed unmatched. This CDR3 region has 14 residues.

This clone was picked up one time. The chain couples TRBV5-4 to TRBJ2-1; TRBD1 matches 7 bases. CDR3 size: 14 residues. J gave up 5 bases and V 2 bases, and 4 bases lay outside the gene matches. From germline, CDR1 is SGHNT and CDR2 YYREEE (reference sequence). The CDR3 bases are TGTGCCAGCAGCTTACAGGGGACCCACAATGAGCAGTTCTTC. Its protein is CASSLQGTHNEQFF.

About this clone: One base away lies a much larger clone, so this may be a sequencing read error. The rearrangement joins TRBV7-9 to TRBJ2-7, with 11 bases aligning to TRBD2. V lost 8 bases to trimming and J lost 3 bases; unmatched junction nucleotides: 6. This CDR3 is built from 14 residues. Germline assignment: CDR1 SEHNR and CDR2 FQNEAQ (reference sequence). Here the CDR3 DNA reads TGTGCCAGCGGCGGAGGGACTAGCGGCTACGAGCAGTACTTC. As protein: CASGGGTSGYEQYF.

The CDR3 nucleotides are TGTGCCAGCAGCGAGAGGGACAGGGTGCATCAGCCCCAGCATTTT. Encoded protein: CASSERDRVHQPQHF. The gene calls are TRBV6-1 and TRBJ1-5; 9 nucleotides align to TRBD1. CDR1 and CDR2 (germline): MNHNS, SASEGT. The trim removed 6 bases at V and 5 bases at J, leaving 8 bases unmatched. The CDR3 is 15 residues long.

V usage is TRBV18 and J usage is TRBJ2-1; maybe TRBD2 (5 bases). The germline V gene has CDR1 KGHSH and CDR2 LQKENI. The germline V and J ends were trimmed by 0 bases and 13 bases, with 19 bases remaining between them. CDR3 size: 15 residues. The CDR3 DNA sequence: TGTGCCAGCTCACCACCGGGAGCGGCCTTCGTGGTTCAGTTCTTC. It specifies CASSPPGAAFVVQFF.

CDR3 in amino acids: CASSGGYFYNEQFF. The CDR3 coding sequence is TGTGCCAGTAGTGGCGGCTATTTTTACAATGAGCAGTTCTTC. J is TRBJ2-1 and V is TRBV19; no clear D. The CDR3 length is 14 residues. Germline assignment: CDR1 LNHDA and CDR2 SQIVND (reference sequence). Trimming removed 5 bases at V and 4 bases at J, with 12 bases between.

The V call is TRBV6-5, the J call TRBJ2-7, with TRBD2 as a possible D gene (5 bases). Trimming took 5 bases from V and 1 from J, leaving 15 bases between them. CDR3 length equals 15 residues. Germline lookup yields CDR1 MNHEY and CDR2 SVGAGI. CDR3 bases: TGTGCCAGCAGTCCCAGGACTGTCCAGTCCTACGAGCAGTACTTC. Translation: CASSPRTVQSYEQYF.

As to this clone: It is likely a read error: a sequence one base away is far more abundant. This sample includes further DNA sequences coding for the same CDR3. This chain links TRBV27 with TRBJ1-1, with 7 positions matching TRBD1. V shed 2 bases and J 3 bases; nucleotides not matched to a gene: 6. Germline V gives CDR1 MNHEY, CDR2 SMNVEV (reference sequence). The CDR3 is 15 amino acids. The CDR3 region has the DNA TGTGCCAGCAGTTTAACGGGGACAGCATACACTGAAGCTTTCTTT. Translation: CASSLTGTAYTEAFF.

This chain joins TRBV28 and TRBJ1-5, with D perhaps matching TRBD1 (6 bases). The CDR3 loop spans 16 amino acids. From germline, CDR1 is MDHEN and CDR2 SYDVKM. V was cut by 2 bases and J by 7 bases, with 18 bases left in between. The CDR3 coding sequence is TGTGCCAGCAGTTTACCCGGGCAGGGGCTATGGCAGCCCCAGCATTTT. Protein sequence: CASSLPGQGLWQPQHF. Full variable domain (rest looked up from reference TRBV28 and TRBJ1-5): DVKVTQSSRYLVKRTGEKVFLECVQDMDHENMFWYRQDPGLGLRLIYFSYDVKMKEKGDIPEGYSVSREKKERFSLILESASTNQTSMYLCASSLPGQGLWQPQHFGDGTRLSIL.

The chain employs TRBV5-1 and TRBJ2-7; 11 bases agree with TRBD2. Germline assignment: CDR1 SGHRS and CDR2 YFSETQ. The V gene end was trimmed by 1 base and the J gene end by 1 base; junction bases not matched to a gene: 13. The CDR3 covers 19 residues. DNA of the CDR3: TGCGCCAGCAGCTTGAGGGCAGCTTTACTAGCGGGAGTATCCTACGAGCAGTACTTC. The encoded protein is CASSLRAALLAGVSYEQYF.

The chain joins TRBV5-1 to TRBJ2-5; TRBD2 aligns across 13 bases. Germline CDR1 is SGHRS and CDR2 is YFSETQ. The J segment lost 5 bases and the V segment lost 1 base, leaving 17 bases of the junction unmatched. The CDR3 totals 20 residues. CDR3 sequence (DNA): TGCGCCAGCAGCTTGAGGAGGGCTCGACTAGCGGGAGGAAACGGGGAGACCCAGTACTTC. Amino acid sequence: CASSLRRARLAGGNGETQYF.